This T cell receptor (beta chain) came from a study of T cells after yellow fever vaccination. Study-level results: Repertoires sorted by FACS could include abundant clonotypes that are contaminants from the bulk population.

One entry per CDR3 protein results from TCRdb running MiXCR on the 5' RACE reads. This sample has hundreds of thousands of distinct CDR3 sequences, with roughly 14% found just once. The sample holds a few counts of this clonotype. The antigen is undetermined. The CDR3 has 15 amino acids. The ends were cut back, 3 bases at V and 2 bases at J, with 8 bases in the middle. Sequenced material: PBMCs, taken on the day of the yellow fever booster vaccination. The clonotype comes from a man between 25 and 39 years old who received the YFV17D yellow fever vaccine. The J gene is TRBJ1-6, the V gene TRBV12-3 or TRBV12-4, with D hard to call. In nucleotides, the CDR3 is TGTGCCAGCAGTTTCGGTCAGGCCTATAATTCACCCCTCCACTTT. This sequence encodes CASSFGQAYNSPLHF.